The source of this T cell receptor beta chain is a study of T cells in localized non-small cell lung cancer. Profiling relied on immunoSEQ multiplex PCR, and the TCRdb table lists in-frame clones only, not all of them. The sample records about 1,600 clones, more than 20% being singletons. Germline V lookup: CDR1 MNHGY, CDR2 SAAAGT. Trimming left V 4 bases short and J 8 bases short, with 11 bases between. CDR3 length equals 12 residues. Only a few counts were recorded for this clone. The rearrangement links TRBV6-8 to TRBJ1-2; D may be TRBD1 (5 bases). The sequence was collected from a woman aged 40-75 years with stage I lung adenocarcinoma. Source: normal lung tissue next to the tumor, taken before any cancer treatment. The CDR3 spells CASSWGEGGYTF. CDR3 nucleotide sequence: TGTGCCAGCAGTTGGGGGGAAGGCGGCTACACCTTC.